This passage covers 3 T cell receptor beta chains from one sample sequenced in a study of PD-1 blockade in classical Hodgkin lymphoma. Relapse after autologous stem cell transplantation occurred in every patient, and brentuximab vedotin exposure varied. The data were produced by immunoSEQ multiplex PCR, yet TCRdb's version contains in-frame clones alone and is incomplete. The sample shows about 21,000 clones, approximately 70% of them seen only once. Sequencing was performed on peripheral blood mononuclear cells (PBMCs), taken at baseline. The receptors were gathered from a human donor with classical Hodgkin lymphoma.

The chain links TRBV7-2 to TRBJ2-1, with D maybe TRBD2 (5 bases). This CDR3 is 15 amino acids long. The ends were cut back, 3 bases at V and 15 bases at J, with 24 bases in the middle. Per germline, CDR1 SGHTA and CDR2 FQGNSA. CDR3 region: CASSLNSLASLGWFF. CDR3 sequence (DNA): TGTGCCAGCAGCTTGAATAGTTTGGCTAGCCTCGGTTGGTTCTTC.

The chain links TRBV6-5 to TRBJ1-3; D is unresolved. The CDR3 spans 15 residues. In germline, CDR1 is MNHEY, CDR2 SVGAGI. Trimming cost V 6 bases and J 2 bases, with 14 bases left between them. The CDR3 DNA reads TGTGCCAGCAGCCCGGCGGGTTGGACTGGAAACACCATATATTTT. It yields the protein CASSPAGWTGNTIYF.

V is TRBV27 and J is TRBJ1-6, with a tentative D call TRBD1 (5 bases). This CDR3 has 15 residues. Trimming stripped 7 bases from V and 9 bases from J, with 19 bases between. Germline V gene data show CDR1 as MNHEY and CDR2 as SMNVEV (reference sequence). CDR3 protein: CASTSWAGLGSPLHF. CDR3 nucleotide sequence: TGTGCCAGCACCTCCTGGGCGGGGCTAGGTTCACCCCTCCACTTT.